This T cell receptor beta chain stems from a study of spatial heterogeneity in lung cancer. Per germline, CDR1 MNHNS and CDR2 SASEGT. The CDR3 has 13 residues. V was pared by 3 bases and J by 6 bases, with 12 bases between. In TCRdb, the 5' RACE reads were re-called with MiXCR into one record per CDR3 protein. The sample has about 16,000 distinct CDR3 sequences, 4.5% to 7% seen once; the top ten hold about 9.4%. Time point described: sample taken at primary tumor resection. This clonotype was recorded many times. What it binds is unknown. Whole-study findings and limits: Tracking of tumor mutation counts was seen in expanded intratumoral alpha and beta TCR counts.

The sequence came from a female donor with early-stage non-small cell lung cancer. The gene calls are TRBV6-1 and TRBJ2-7, with a weak D call TRBD2 (6 bases). The material was lung tumor tissue, obtained at surgery. The CDR3 region is CASSDLAPPEQYF. DNA for the CDR3: TGTGCCAGCAGTGATCTAGCGCCCCCCGAGCAGTACTTC.